The entry that follows covers one TCR beta chain sequence. Its antigen is not known. Measured with immunoSEQ multiplex PCR; TCRdb has only the in-frame clones, and not every one. The sample shows about 58,000 clones, about 86% of them seen only once. This record belongs to a study of a mutant IDH1 vaccine in newly diagnosed glioma. Study-wide context: Beforehand, treatment had been radiotherapy, temozolomide, or both; the majority received both.

The time point denotes: week 5, during vaccination. Each dose of the vaccine consisted of 300 ug of mutant IDH1 20-mer peptide, with topical imiquimod. Donors had new WHO grade 3 or 4 IDH1-mutant, ATRX-lost astrocytomas. This CDR3 is 15 amino acids long. Germline values: CDR1 SGHDT, CDR2 YYEEEE. Trimming cost V 2 bases and J 4 bases; bases outside gene matches: 6. The gene calls are TRBV5-6 and TRBJ2-7; TRBD1 matches at 10 bases. This clonotype originated in a woman between 50 and 59 years old with glioma. Here the sequenced sample was PBMCs, taken from a glioma patient whose treatment included an IDH1 peptide vaccine. CDR3 sequence: CASSLRDRGWYEQYF. CDR3 in DNA: TGTGCCAGCAGCTTACGGGACAGGGGTTGGTACGAGCAGTACTTC.